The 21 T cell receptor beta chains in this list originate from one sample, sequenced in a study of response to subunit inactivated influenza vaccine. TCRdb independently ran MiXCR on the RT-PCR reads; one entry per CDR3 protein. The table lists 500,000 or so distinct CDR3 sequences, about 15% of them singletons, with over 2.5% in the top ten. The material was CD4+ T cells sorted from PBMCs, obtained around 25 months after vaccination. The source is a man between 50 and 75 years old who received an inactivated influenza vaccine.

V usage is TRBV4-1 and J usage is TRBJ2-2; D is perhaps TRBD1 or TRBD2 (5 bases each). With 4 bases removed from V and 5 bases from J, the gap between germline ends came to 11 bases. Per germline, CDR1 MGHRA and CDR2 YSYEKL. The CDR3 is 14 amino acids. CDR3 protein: CASSPPGATGELFF. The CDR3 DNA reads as TGCGCCAGCAGCCCCCCCGGGGCGACCGGGGAGCTGTTTTTT.

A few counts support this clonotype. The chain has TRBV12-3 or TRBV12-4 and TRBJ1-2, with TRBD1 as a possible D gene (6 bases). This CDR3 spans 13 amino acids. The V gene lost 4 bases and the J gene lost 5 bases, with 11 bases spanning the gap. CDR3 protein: CASSSQGMYGYTF. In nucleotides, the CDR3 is TGTGCCAGCAGTTCGCAGGGGATGTATGGCTACACCTTC.

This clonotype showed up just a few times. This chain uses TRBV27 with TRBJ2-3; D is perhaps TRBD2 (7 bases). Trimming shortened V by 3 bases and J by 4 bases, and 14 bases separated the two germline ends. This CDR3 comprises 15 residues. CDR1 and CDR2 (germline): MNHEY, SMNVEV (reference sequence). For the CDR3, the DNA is TGTGCCAGCAGTTTTGGAGGGGGGGCTGCAGATACGCAGTATTTT. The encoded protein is CASSFGGGAADTQYF.

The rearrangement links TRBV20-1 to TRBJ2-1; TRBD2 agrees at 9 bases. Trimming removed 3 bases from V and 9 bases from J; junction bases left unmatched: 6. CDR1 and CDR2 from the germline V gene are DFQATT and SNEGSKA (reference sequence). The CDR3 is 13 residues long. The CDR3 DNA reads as TGCAGTGCTAGCCCTAGCGGGAAGGGTGAGCAGTTCTTC. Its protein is CSASPSGKGEQFF.

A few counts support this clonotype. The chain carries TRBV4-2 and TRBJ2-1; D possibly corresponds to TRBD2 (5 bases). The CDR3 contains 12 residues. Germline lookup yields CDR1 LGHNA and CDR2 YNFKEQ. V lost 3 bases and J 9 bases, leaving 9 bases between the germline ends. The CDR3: CASSQREGEQFF. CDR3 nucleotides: TGTGCCAGCAGCCAGAGAGAGGGTGAGCAGTTCTTC.

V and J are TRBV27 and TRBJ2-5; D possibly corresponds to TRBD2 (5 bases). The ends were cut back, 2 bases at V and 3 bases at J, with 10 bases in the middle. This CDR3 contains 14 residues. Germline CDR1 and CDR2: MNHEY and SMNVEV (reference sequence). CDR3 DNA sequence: TGTGCCAGCAGTTTACGGACTGCCGAAGAGACCCAGTACTTC. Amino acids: CASSLRTAEETQYF.

The CDR3 sequence: CASKKVEAKNIQYF. DNA for the CDR3: TGTGCCAGCAAAAAGGTGGAGGCCAAAAACATTCAGTACTTC. V gene TRBV6-1 combines with J gene TRBJ2-4; D gene uncertain. V was pared by 7 bases and J by 1 base, with 11 bases between. The CDR3 consists of 14 residues. The germline V gene encodes CDR1 MNHNS and CDR2 SASEGT.

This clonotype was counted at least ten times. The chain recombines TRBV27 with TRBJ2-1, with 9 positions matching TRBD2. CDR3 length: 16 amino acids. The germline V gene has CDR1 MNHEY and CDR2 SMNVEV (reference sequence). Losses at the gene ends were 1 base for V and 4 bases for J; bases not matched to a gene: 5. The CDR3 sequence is CASSLWLTSGYNEQFF. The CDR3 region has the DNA TGTGCCAGCAGTTTATGGCTGACTAGCGGATACAATGAGCAGTTCTTC.

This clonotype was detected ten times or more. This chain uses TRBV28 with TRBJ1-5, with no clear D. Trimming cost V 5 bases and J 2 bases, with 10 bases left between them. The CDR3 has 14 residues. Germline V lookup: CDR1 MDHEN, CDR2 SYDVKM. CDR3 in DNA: TGTGCCAGCAGTCCACCCTCCCGCAATCAGCCCCAGCATTTT. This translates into CASSPPSRNQPQHF.

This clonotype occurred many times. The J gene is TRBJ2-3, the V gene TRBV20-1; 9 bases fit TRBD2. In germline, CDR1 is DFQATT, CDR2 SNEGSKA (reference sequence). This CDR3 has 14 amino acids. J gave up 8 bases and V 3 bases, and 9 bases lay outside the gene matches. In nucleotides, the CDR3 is TGCAGTGCTAGGATAGCGGGAGTACGGGTTACGCAGTATTTT. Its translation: CSARIAGVRVTQYF.

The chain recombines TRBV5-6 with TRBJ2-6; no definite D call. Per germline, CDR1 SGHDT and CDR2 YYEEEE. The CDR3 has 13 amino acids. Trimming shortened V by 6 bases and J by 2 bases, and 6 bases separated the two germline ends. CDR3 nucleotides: TGTGCCAGCACTCCCACTGGGGCCAACGTCCTGACTTTC. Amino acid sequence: CASTPTGANVLTF.

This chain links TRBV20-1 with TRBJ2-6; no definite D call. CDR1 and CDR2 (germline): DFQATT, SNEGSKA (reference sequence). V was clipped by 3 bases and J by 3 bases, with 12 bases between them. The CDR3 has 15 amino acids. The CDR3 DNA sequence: TGCAGTGCTAGGTCACTGGGGAATGGGGCCAACGTCCTGACTTTC. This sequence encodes CSARSLGNGANVLTF.

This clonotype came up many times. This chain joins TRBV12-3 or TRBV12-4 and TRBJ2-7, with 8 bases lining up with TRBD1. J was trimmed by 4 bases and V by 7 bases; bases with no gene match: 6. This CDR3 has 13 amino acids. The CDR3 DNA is TGTGCCAGCACCCAGGGGGCTGAATACGAGCAGTACTTC. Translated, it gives CASTQGAEYEQYF.

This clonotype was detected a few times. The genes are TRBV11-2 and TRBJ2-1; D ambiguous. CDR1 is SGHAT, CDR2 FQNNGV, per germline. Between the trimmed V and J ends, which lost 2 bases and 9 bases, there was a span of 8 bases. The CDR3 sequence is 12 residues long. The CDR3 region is CASSLPAVEQFF. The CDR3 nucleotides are TGTGCCAGCAGCTTACCGGCCGTTGAGCAGTTCTTC.

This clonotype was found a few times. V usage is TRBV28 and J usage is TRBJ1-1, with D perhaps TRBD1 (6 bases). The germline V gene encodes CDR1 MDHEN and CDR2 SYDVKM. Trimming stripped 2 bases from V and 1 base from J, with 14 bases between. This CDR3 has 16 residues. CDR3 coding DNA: TGTGCCAGCAGTTTAGCAGGGGTCAACACGAACACTGAAGCTTTCTTT. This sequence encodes CASSLAGVNTNTEAFF.

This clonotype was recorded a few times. CDR3 protein: CSPPPSLLAGGPGGRYYEQYF. DNA of the CDR3: TGCAGTCCACCACCCTCACTACTAGCGGGAGGGCCGGGGGGTAGGTACTACGAGCAGTACTTC. This chain joins TRBV20-1 and TRBJ2-7, with 13 positions matching TRBD2. CDR3 length equals 21 residues. V was pared by 8 bases and J by 3 bases, with 28 bases of the junction left unmatched. Germline V gene lookup returns CDR1 DFQATT and CDR2 SNEGSKA (reference sequence).

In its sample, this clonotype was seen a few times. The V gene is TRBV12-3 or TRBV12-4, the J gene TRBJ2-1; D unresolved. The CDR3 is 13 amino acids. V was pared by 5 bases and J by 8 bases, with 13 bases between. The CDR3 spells CASSPAFEYEQFF. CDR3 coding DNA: TGTGCCAGCAGTCCCGCTTTCGAGTATGAGCAGTTCTTC.

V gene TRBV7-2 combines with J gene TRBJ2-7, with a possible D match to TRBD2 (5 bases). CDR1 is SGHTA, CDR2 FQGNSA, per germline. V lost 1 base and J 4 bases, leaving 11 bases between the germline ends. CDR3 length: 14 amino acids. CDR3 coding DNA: TGTGCCAGCAGCTTAGGGCGGGCGATTTACGAGCAGTACTTC. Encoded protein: CASSLGRAIYEQYF. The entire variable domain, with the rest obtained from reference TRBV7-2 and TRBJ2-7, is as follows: GAGVSQSPSNKVTEKGKDVELRCDPISGHTALYWYRQSLGQGLEFLIYFQGNSAPDKSGLPSDRFSAERTGGSVSTLTIQRTQQEDSAVYLCASSLGRAIYEQYFGPGTRLTVT.

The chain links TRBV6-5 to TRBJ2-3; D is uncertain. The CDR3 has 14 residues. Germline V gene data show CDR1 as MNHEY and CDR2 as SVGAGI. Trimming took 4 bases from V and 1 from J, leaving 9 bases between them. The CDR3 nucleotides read TGTGCCAGCAGTTTCCAGACCCGCACAGATACGCAGTATTTT. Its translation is CASSFQTRTDTQYF.

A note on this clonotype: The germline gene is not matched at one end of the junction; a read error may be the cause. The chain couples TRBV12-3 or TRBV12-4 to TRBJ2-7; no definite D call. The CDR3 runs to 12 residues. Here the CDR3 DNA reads TGTGCCAGCAGTTTATCAAGCCCAGCTATTTTCTTC. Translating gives CASSLSSPAIFF.

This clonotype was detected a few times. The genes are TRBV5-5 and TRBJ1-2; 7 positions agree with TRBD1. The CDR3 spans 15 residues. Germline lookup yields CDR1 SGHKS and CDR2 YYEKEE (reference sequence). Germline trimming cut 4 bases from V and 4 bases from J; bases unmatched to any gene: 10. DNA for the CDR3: TGTGCCAGCAGCAACCATCCCCGGGACAGCTATGGCTACACCTTC. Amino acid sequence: CASSNHPRDSYGYTF.